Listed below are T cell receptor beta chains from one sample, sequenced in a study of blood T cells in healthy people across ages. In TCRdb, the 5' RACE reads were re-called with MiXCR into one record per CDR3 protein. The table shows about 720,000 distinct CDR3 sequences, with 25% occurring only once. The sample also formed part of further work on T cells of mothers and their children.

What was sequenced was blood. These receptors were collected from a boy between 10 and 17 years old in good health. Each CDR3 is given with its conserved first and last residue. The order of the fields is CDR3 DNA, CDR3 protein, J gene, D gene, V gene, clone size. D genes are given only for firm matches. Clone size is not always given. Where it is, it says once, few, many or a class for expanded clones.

TGCAGTGCTAGGGCCGGGACAGGGTTCGACGAGCAGTACTTC CSARAGTGFDEQYF TRBJ2-7 TRBD1 TRBV20-1 few
TGTGCCACCAGTGCCCAGAGGGGTCCGGAGACCCAGTACTTC CATSAQRGPETQYF TRBJ2-5 - TRBV24-1 -
TGCGCCAGCAGCCAAGATCGTGATATCGGGTACAATGAGCAGTTCTTC CASSQDRDIGYNEQFF TRBJ2-1 - TRBV4-3 few
TGTGCCAGCAGCATTTCAGACCCGAGGGTCACTGAAGCTTTCTTT CASSISDPRVTEAFF TRBJ1-1 - TRBV6-4 -
TGTGCCAGCAGTCCGCTCGACGGAATCAATGAGCAGTTCTTC CASSPLDGINEQFF TRBJ2-1 - TRBV27 -
TGTGCCAGCAGCTTAGGGGGGCTCCATAATGAAAAACTGTTTTTT CASSLGGLHNEKLFF TRBJ1-4 - TRBV7-2 -
TGCAGCGTTTCCAGCGGGGGCTACAATGAGCAGTTCTTC CSVSSGGYNEQFF TRBJ2-1 TRBD2 TRBV29-1 once
TGTGCCAGCAGTGATGAGGGCTATGGCTACACCTTC CASSDEGYGYTF TRBJ1-2 - TRBV25-1 -
TGTGCCACCAGTGATTCCGGGACAGGGGCCTACGAGCAGTACTTC CATSDSGTGAYEQYF TRBJ2-7 TRBD1 TRBV24-1 -
TGCAGCGGCGCGCAGGGAGGGGGCTACACCTTC CSGAQGGGYTF TRBJ1-2 - TRBV29-1 few
TGTGCCAGCACCCGGGACGGAAGCACAGATACGCAGTATTTT CASTRDGSTDTQYF TRBJ2-3 - TRBV11-1 few
TGTGCCAGCAGCCCCCCGGAAGCGGACGAGACCCAGTACTTC CASSPPEADETQYF TRBJ2-5 - TRBV7-9 -
TGCGCCAGCAGCCTCCGGCAAGGGAGCAAGCACGAGCAGTACTTC CASSLRQGSKHEQYF TRBJ2-7 - TRBV5-1 -
TGTGCCAGCAAGTCCCGGACTCAAGAGACCCAGTACTTC CASKSRTQETQYF TRBJ2-5 - TRBV6-5 -
TGCGCCAGCAGCTTAGTATACAGGGGGGACAAAAACATTCAGTACTTC CASSLVYRGDKNIQYF TRBJ2-4 TRBD1 TRBV5-1 few
TGCAGCGCGCGGACAGGGGAAAGGAACATTCAGTACTTC CSARTGERNIQYF TRBJ2-4 TRBD1 TRBV29-1 -
TGTGCCAGCAGTGGGGGAGGTCTTATGCCCCTCCACTTT CASSGGGLMPLHF TRBJ1-6 - TRBV2 few
TGTGCCACCAGTGCCACCCCATGGGGAGACCCCAGTTCCACAGATACGCAGTATTTT CATSATPWGDPSSTDTQYF TRBJ2-3 - TRBV24-1 many
TGTGCCAGCAGTTACTCCGGGACAGATCGCGAGCAGTACTTC CASSYSGTDREQYF TRBJ2-7 TRBD1 TRBV6-2/TRBV6-3 -
TGCAGTGCTCTACGAAGGACGCCGGAGACCCAGTACTTC CSALRRTPETQYF TRBJ2-5 - TRBV20-1 few
TGTGCCAGCAGTTTAAGCGCGAGCACAGATACGCAGTATTTT CASSLSASTDTQYF TRBJ2-3 - TRBV27 -
TGCGCCAGCAGCGACAGGTCTGGGGCAGATACGCAGTATTTT CASSDRSGADTQYF TRBJ2-3 - TRBV10-2 few
TGCAGTGCTAGACCTTACGACAGGGAGCTCTACGAGCAGTACTTC CSARPYDRELYEQYF TRBJ2-7 TRBD1 TRBV20-1 -
TGTGCCAGCAGTTACTCAGCGGGAGGGCCAGATACGCAGTATTTT CASSYSAGGPDTQYF TRBJ2-3 TRBD2 TRBV6-2/TRBV6-3 few
TGTGCCAGCAGTTTCCCGGGCAGGGCGTCCTACAATGAGCAGTTCTTC CASSFPGRASYNEQFF TRBJ2-1 - TRBV27 -
TGTGCCAGCAGTTTGTCCGGACAGGGTTACGCAGATACGCAGTATTTT CASSLSGQGYADTQYF TRBJ2-3 TRBD1 TRBV28 -
TGCAGCGCTGCACAGGTGGGCTACGAGCAGTACTTC CSAAQVGYEQYF TRBJ2-7 - TRBV29-1 -
TGCGCCAGCAGCTTGGCCGGATCGGCAGGCTCCTACGAGCAGTACTTC CASSLAGSAGSYEQYF TRBJ2-7 - TRBV5-1 few
TGTGCCAGCAGCGTATTGGGTAGCGGAGCACAAGAGACCCAGTACTTC CASSVLGSGAQETQYF TRBJ2-5 - TRBV9 few
TGTGCCATCAGCGAAGACGGGGGTGGGAATTCACCCCTCCACTTT CAISEDGGGNSPLHF TRBJ1-6 - TRBV10-3 few
TGCGCCAGCAGCCAAGATCTGGGCCGGGGCACTGAAGCTTTCTTT CASSQDLGRGTEAFF TRBJ1-1 - TRBV4-3 -